This is a list of T cell receptor beta chains from one sample in a study of beta chain features in type 1 diabetes. Profiled with immunoSEQ multiplex PCR; TCRdb holds only in-frame clones, not every one. This table holds 250,000 to 400,000 clones, approximately 15% found once. Sequencing was performed on central memory CD4+ T cells from blood. The receptors were sampled from a man aged 30 to 45 in good health. The CDR3 runs from the conserved cysteine through the conserved F or W. D genes are given only for firm matches. Only part of the rows carry a size: once, few, many, or a class if the clone is expanded.

TRBV19,TRBJ1-2,NA,NA,TGTGCCAGTACAACTGAGAACTATGGCTACACCTTC,CASTTENYGYTF
TRBV10-3,TRBJ2-3,NA,NA,TGTGCCACCGGAACCAGGGGCACAGATACGCAGTATTTT,CATGTRGTDTQYF
TRBV4-1,TRBJ1-4,NA,NA,TGCGCCAGCAGCCAAGCCCTGGGGGAAAAACTGTTTTTT,CASSQALGEKLFF
TRBV30,TRBJ1-3,NA,NA,TGTGCCCTAAAGGGTGGCTCTGGAAACACCATATATTTT,CALKGGSGNTIYF
TRBV7-8,TRBJ1-2,TRBD1,NA,TGTGCCAGCACCGTACTGACAGGGACTGGCTACACCTTC,CASTVLTGTGYTF
TRBV14,TRBJ1-2,NA,many,TGTGCCAGCAGCCTTTTCCGGTCGGACTATGGCTACACCTTC,CASSLFRSDYGYTF
TRBV7-9,TRBJ2-5,TRBD2,few,TGTGCCAGCAGCTGGGGGACTAGAATGGAGACCCAGTACTTC,CASSWGTRMETQYF
TRBV2,TRBJ2-7,NA,few,TGTGCCAGCAGGTGGGAAACAAAGGGCGAGCAGTACTTC,CASRWETKGEQYF
TRBV5-1,TRBJ2-7,NA,few,TGCGCCAGCAGCCCCGGGGGGCTAAGCTCCTACGAGCAGTACTTC,CASSPGGLSSYEQYF
TRBV27,TRBJ2-1,NA,NA,TGTGCCAGCAGCGGGGGCTACAATGAGCAGTTCTTC,CASSGGYNEQFF
TRBV5-6,TRBJ1-5,NA,NA,TGTGCCAGCAGCTCTACGGGGGCCGAGGAGCCCCAGCATTTT,CASSSTGAEEPQHF
TRBV5-1,TRBJ2-7,TRBD1,few,TGCGCCAGCAGCCCTAGGACAGGAACCTACGAGCAGTACTTC,CASSPRTGTYEQYF
TRBV6-5,TRBJ1-3,TRBD1,NA,TGTGCCAGCAGTTATTCGGGACAGGAATATGGAAACACCATATATTTT,CASSYSGQEYGNTIYF
TRBV7-3,TRBJ2-2,NA,NA,TGTGCCAGCAGCCTGAGGGCCCAAGGGGAGCTGTTTTTT,CASSLRAQGELFF
TRBV11-2,TRBJ2-3,NA,NA,TGTGCCAGCAGCTTAGCCCAGCGGCGCACAGATACGCAGTATTTT,CASSLAQRRTDTQYF
TRBV29-1,TRBJ2-3,NA,NA,TGCAGCGTTGAAGCGGTTAGGGATACGCAGTATTTT,CSVEAVRDTQYF
TRBV19,TRBJ1-2,TRBD1,many,TGTGCCAGTAGTATAGATGGGACAGTGAACTATGGCTACACCTTC,CASSIDGTVNYGYTF
TRBV10-2,TRBJ1-1,NA,NA,TGCGCCAGCAGTGAGTATGTTGGCGAGGGTGAAGCTTTCTTT,CASSEYVGEGEAFF
TRBV5-1,TRBJ1-1,NA,few,TGCGCCAGCAGTCGTGTGGAGAACACTGAAGCTTTCTTT,CASSRVENTEAFF
TRBV6-6,TRBJ2-5,TRBD1,few,TGTGCCAGCAGTTTGCCCAGGGGGCGTGAGACCCAGTACTTC,CASSLPRGRETQYF
TRBV30,TRBJ1-1,NA,few,TGTGCCTGGAGGGGAGGGTCCCAGAACACTGAAGCTTTCTTT,CAWRGGSQNTEAFF
TRBV27,TRBJ2-5,TRBD2,NA,TGTGCCAGCAGTGGCGGGAGAGGAAGGGTCCAGTACTTC,CASSGGRGRVQYF
TRBV7-8,TRBJ1-1,NA,NA,TGTGCCAGCAGCGAGTCGCTTGAAGCTTTCTTT,CASSESLEAFF
TRBV6-1,TRBJ2-4,NA,few,TGTGCCAGCAGTGAAAAAGGCATTCAGTACTTC,CASSEKGIQYF
TRBV23-1,TRBJ2-3,NA,NA,TGCGCCAGCAGTCAATTGACCCTCCTGGGCAGTGTCCTCCCAGATACGCAGTATTTT,CASSQLTLLGSVLPDTQYF
TRBV7-6,TRBJ2-1,TRBD2,few,TGTGCCAGCAGCTTGGTAGCGGGAAGCTCCTACAATGAGCAGTTCTTC,CASSLVAGSSYNEQFF
TRBV11-3,TRBJ1-5,NA,few,TGTGCCAGCAGCTTAGCACTCAATCAGCCCCAGCATTTT,CASSLALNQPQHF
TRBV2,TRBJ2-5,NA,few,TGTGCCAGCAGTGAAGGGGAGACCCAGTACTTC,CASSEGETQYF
TRBV7-9,TRBJ1-6,NA,NA,TGTGCCAGCAGCTTAGGTTCCGGGAATAATTCACCCCTCCACTTT,CASSLGSGNNSPLHF
TRBV5-1,TRBJ2-1,NA,NA,TGCGCCAGCAGCCCAGGACAGAACACCTTTAAGCAGTTCTTC,CASSPGQNTFKQFF
TRBV6-1,TRBJ1-1,NA,few,TGTGCCAGCAGCGACACTCGGCGGGGAGCTTTCTTT,CASSDTRRGAFF
TRBV12-5,TRBJ2-5,NA,few,TGTGCTAGTGGCCCCGGATTGACAGATCAAGAGACCCAGTACTTC,CASGPGLTDQETQYF
TRBV7-2,TRBJ2-1,NA,few,TGTGCCAGCAGCCCCCCCGGGGGCCGTCTAGGCAATGAGCAGTTCTTC,CASSPPGGRLGNEQFF
TRBV10-2,TRBJ2-2,NA,NA,TGCGCCAGCAGGGTTAGTTCTACCGGGGAGCTGTTTTTT,CASRVSSTGELFF
TRBV7-8,TRBJ2-1,TRBD2,NA,TGTGCCAGCACCTTTATCTCTAGCGGGAGCAATGAGCAGTTCTTC,CASTFISSGSNEQFF
TRBV6-5,TRBJ2-7,NA,few,TGTGCCAGCAGCCCATCAGAGGCCTACGAGCAGTACTTC,CASSPSEAYEQYF
TRBV11-3,TRBJ2-1,NA,NA,TGTGCCAGCAGCTTAGATCGGTACAATGAGCAGTTCTTC,CASSLDRYNEQFF
TRBV27,TRBJ1-5,TRBD1,few,TGTGCCAGCAGACGTCGACAGGGAGGGTACAATCAGCCCCAGCATTTT,CASRRRQGGYNQPQHF
TRBV4-3,TRBJ2-1,NA,few,TGCGCCAGCAGCCAAGCTGGAGGGAATGAGCAGTTCTTC,CASSQAGGNEQFF
TRBV27,TRBJ2-1,NA,NA,TGTGCCAGCAGTTCGAACACGAGGGATGAGCAGTTCTTC,CASSSNTRDEQFF
TRBV5-4,TRBJ1-1,NA,NA,TGTGCCAGCAGTCAGGGGCGGAACACTGAAGCTTTCTTT,CASSQGRNTEAFF
TRBV7-9,TRBJ2-3,TRBD1,NA,TGTGCCACCCCCGCGGGACAGGGTCTACGAACTACAGATACGCAGTATTTT,CATPAGQGLRTTDTQYF
TRBV14,TRBJ1-3,NA,NA,TGTGCCAGCAGCCACAGGGGCTCTGGAAACACCATATATTTT,CASSHRGSGNTIYF
TRBV7-2,TRBJ2-5,TRBD2,NA,TGTGCCAGCAGCTATCAGACTAGCGGGGAAGAACAGTACTTC,CASSYQTSGEEQYF
TRBV2,TRBJ1-2,NA,NA,TGTGCCAGCAGTGAAACCCCTTGGGCTAACTATGGCTACACCTTC,CASSETPWANYGYTF
TRBV5-4,TRBJ2-2,NA,NA,TGTGCCAGCAGCTTGTCGGGGGGCCACGGGGAGCTGTTTTTT,CASSLSGGHGELFF
TRBV6-1,TRBJ1-2,NA,few,TGTGCCAGCGGAACCTGGGGGCAGAACTATGGCTACACCTTC,CASGTWGQNYGYTF
TRBV9,TRBJ2-3,NA,few,TGTGCCAGCAGCGTAGGAAGGGGCGATTCCACAGATACGCAGTATTTT,CASSVGRGDSTDTQYF
TRBV21-1,TRBJ2-7,NA,few,TGTGCCAGCAGCAGGAGTAGATGGCTAGTCTCGCCCGAGCAGTACTTC,CASSRSRWLVSPEQYF
TRBV5-6,TRBJ2-5,NA,few,TGTGCCAGCAGCTTGCCCCCAGGCGAGACCCAGTACTTC,CASSLPPGETQYF
TRBV7-2,TRBJ1-5,TRBD1,few,TGTGCCAGCAGCTTGGGACAGGGGAGCAATCAGCCCCAGCATTTT,CASSLGQGSNQPQHF
TRBV4-2,TRBJ1-3,NA,few,TGTGCCAGCAGCCAAGATCTCAGGGAGGTCGGAAACACCATATATTTT,CASSQDLREVGNTIYF
TRBV28,TRBJ1-2,NA,NA,TGTGCCAGCAGTTCGACAGGCGAGGGGTATGGCTACACCTTC,CASSSTGEGYGYTF
TRBV19,TRBJ1-5,NA,few,TGTGCCAGTAGTATAGGATCCCGTCAGCCCCAGCATTTT,CASSIGSRQPQHF
TRBV5-1,TRBJ2-7,NA,once,TGCGCCAGCAGCTTGGCGTCGGGGGGCTCGACATACGAGCAGTACTTC,CASSLASGGSTYEQYF
TRBV7-9,TRBJ1-2,NA,few,TGTGCCAGCAGCTTAGCCTCTACTGGGGGCTACACCTTC,CASSLASTGGYTF
TRBV5-1,TRBJ2-5,NA,NA,TGCGCCAGCACCGTTAGCGGCCAAGAGACCCAGTACTTC,CASTVSGQETQYF
TRBV4-1,TRBJ2-3,NA,NA,TGCGCCAGCAGCCGCACAGAAGGGAGCACAGATACGCAGTATTTT,CASSRTEGSTDTQYF
TRBV5-5,TRBJ2-5,TRBD1,NA,TGTGCCAGCAGCTTTCAGGGGGCAGAGACCCAGTACTTC,CASSFQGAETQYF